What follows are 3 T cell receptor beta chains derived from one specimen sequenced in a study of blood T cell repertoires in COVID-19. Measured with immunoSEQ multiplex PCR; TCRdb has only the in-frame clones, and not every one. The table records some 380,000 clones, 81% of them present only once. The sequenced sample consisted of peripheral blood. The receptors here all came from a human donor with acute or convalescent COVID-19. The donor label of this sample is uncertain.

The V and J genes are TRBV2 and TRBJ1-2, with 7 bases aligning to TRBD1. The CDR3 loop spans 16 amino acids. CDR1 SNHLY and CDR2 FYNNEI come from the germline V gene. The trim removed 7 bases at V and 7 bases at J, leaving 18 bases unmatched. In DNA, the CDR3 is TGTGCCAGCAAGGTTACAGGGGCCCAAATTGAGGGTGGCTACACCTTC. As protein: CASKVTGAQIEGGYTF. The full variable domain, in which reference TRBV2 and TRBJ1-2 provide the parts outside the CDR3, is EPEVTQTPSHQVTQMGQEVILRCVPISNHLYFYWYRQILGQKVEFLVSFYNNEISEKSEIFDDQFSVERPDGSNFTLKIRSTKLEDSAMYFCASKVTGAQIEGGYTFGSGTRLTVV.

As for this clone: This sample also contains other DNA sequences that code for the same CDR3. CDR3 region: CASSLGQGNSPLHF. The CDR3 DNA reads as TGCGCCAGCAGCTTGGGACAGGGTAATTCACCCCTCCACTTT. J is TRBJ1-6 and V is TRBV5-1; 7 bases match TRBD1. The CDR3 totals 14 residues. Losses at the gene ends were 0 bases for V and 6 bases for J; bases not matched to a gene: 0. The germline V gene has CDR1 SGHRS and CDR2 YFSETQ.

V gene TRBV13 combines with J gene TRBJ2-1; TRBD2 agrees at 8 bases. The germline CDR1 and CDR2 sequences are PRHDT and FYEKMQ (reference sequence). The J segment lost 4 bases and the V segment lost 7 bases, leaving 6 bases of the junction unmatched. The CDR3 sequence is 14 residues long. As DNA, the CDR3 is TGTGCCAGCACCGGGACTAGAAAGTACAATGAGCAGTTCTTC. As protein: CASTGTRKYNEQFF. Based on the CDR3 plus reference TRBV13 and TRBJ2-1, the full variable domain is AAGVIQSPRHLIKEKRETATLKCYPIPRHDTVYWYQQGPGQDPQFLISFYEKMQSDKGSIPDRFSAQQFSDYHSELNMSSLELGDSALYFCASTGTRKYNEQFFGPGTRLTVL.